This TCR beta chain was captured in a study of cytomegalovirus exposure and HLA in healthy donors. Background on the study: From HLA-typed donors, an early data release held tens of millions of unique TCRs. Study-level points and caveats: Reports indicate that TCR beta sequences accurately predicted the HLA-A and HLA-B alleles of most subjects. The sole available immune exposure information was CMV serostatus.

With 60 Vbeta and 13 Jbeta primers, the PCR was carried out. The repertoire was sequenced with immunoSEQ multiplex PCR; TCRdb's copy has only in-frame clones and lacks some. The table lists about 68,000 clones, about 81% of them singletons. CDR3 length: 16 residues. V lost 5 bases to trimming and J lost 6 bases; unmatched junction nucleotides: 8. Germline lookup yields CDR1 SGHRS and CDR2 YFSETQ. With regard to this clone: Its matching antigen is unknown.

The chain employs TRBV5-1 and TRBJ2-2, with 12 positions matching TRBD1. The sample comprised PBMCs. The sequence was collected from a human donor in good health. The CDR3 loop is CASSQTGTGGAGELFF. Written as DNA, the CDR3 is TGCGCCAGCAGTCAAACCGGGACAGGGGGCGCCGGGGAGCTGTTTTTT.